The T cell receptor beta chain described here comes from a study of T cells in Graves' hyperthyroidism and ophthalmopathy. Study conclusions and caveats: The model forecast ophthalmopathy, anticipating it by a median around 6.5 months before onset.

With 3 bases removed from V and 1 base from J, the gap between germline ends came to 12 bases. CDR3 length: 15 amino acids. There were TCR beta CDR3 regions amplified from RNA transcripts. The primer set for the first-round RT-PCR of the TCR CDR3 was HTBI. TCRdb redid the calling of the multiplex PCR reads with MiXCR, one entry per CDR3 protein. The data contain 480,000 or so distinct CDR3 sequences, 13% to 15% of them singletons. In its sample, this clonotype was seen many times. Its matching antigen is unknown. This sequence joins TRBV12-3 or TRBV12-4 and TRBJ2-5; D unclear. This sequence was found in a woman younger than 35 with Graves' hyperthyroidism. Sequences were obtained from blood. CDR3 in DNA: TGTGCCAGCAGTTTTGATCCCGGCGTCCAAGAGACCCAGTACTTC. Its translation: CASSFDPGVQETQYF.